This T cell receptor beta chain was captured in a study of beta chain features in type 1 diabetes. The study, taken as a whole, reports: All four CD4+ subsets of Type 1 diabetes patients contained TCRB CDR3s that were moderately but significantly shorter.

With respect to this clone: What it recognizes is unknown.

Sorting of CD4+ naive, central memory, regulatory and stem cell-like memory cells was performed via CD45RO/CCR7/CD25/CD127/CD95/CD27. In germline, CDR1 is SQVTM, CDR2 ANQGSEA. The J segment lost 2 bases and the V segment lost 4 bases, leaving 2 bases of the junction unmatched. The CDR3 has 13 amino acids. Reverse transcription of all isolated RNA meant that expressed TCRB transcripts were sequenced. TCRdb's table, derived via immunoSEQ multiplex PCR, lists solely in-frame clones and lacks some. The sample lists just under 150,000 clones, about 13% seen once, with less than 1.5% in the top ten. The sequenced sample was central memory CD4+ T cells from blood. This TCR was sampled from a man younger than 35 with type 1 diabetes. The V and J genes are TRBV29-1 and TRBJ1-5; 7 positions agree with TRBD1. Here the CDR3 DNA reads TGCAGCGTTGTGGGGACAGGCAATCAGCCCCAGCATTTT. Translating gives CSVVGTGNQPQHF.